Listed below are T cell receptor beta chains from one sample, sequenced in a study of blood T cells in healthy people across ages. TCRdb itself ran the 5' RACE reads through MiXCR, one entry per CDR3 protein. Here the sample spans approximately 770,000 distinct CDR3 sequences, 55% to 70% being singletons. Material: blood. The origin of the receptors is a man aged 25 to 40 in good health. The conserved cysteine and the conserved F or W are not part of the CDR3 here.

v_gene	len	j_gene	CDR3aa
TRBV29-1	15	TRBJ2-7	SVGPLSSQGGGYEQY
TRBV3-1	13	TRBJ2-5	ASSQGRAGAETQY
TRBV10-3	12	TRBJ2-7	AISSRLQVREQY
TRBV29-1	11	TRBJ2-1	SVVRSSGNEQF
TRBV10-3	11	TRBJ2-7	AISEIQGYEQY
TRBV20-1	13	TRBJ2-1	SAHPGLAGFNEQF
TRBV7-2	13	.	ASSLGVMQYETQY
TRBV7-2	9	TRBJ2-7	ASSLRGEQY
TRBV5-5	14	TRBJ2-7	ASSWLGGSLGYEQY
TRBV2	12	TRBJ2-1	ATSARSSYNEQF
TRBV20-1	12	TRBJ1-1	SARKTGINTEAF
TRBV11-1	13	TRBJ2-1	ASSTGLGPYNEQF
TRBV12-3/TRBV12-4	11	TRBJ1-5	ASSLDEGQPQH
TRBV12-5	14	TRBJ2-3	ASGSARTPCIDTQY
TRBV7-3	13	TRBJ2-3	ASSSPGPSTDTQY
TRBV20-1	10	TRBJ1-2	SAPDRFYGYT
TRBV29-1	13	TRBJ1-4	SVKYRDTTNEKLF
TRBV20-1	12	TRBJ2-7	SAKSGGSSYEQY
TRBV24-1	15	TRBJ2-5	ATSDLGGLRDQETQY
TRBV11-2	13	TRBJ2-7	ASSFSILSLSEQY
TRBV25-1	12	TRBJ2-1	ASSEMREFNEQF
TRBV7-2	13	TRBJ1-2	ASSLTGFGGYGYT
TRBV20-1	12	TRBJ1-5	SADNREGEQPQH
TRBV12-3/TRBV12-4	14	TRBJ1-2	ASSPSRTPATNGYT
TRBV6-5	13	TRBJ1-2	ASSGTGGSHYGYT
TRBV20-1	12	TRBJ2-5	SARAVASQETQY
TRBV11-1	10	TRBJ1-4	ASCPRPEKLF
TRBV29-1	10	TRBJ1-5	SVGDSSQPQH
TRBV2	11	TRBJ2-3	ASKDSGSDTQY
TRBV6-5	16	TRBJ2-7	ASSYSGLAGVGAYEQY
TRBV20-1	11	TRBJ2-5	SAGTGLQETQY
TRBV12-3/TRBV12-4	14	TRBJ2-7	ASMGAGGRLPYEQY
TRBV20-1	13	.	SAPQVPGPYNEQY
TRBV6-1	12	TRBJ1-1	ASRGQGAASDAF
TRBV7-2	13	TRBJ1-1	ASSLMAGQNTEAF
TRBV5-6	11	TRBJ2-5	ASRVRIQETQY
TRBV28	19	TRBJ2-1	ASSPAGRLAGGGRAYNEQF
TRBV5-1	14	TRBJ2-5	ASSLDAAGRQETQY
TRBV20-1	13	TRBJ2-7	SAPRASGTSYEQY
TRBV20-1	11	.	SARDSGYNEQY
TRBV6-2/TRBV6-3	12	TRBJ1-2	ASAAQPINYGYT
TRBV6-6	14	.	ASSYGVRSSRETQY